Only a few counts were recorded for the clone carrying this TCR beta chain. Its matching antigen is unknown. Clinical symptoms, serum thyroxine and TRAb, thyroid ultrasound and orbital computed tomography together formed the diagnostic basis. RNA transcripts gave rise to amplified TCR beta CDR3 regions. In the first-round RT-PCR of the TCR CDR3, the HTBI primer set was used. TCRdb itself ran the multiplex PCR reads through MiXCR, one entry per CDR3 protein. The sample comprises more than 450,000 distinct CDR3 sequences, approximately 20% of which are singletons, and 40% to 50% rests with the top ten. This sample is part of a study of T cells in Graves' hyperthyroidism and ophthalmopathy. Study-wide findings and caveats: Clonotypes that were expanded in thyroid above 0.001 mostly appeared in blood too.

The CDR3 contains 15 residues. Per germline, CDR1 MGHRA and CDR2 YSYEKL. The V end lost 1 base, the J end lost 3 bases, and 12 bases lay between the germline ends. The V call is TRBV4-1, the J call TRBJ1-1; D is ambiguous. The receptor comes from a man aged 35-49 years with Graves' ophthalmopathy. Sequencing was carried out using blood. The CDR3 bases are TGCGCCAGCAGCCAAGCTCGAATTCAGGACACTGAAGCTTTCTTT. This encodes CASSQARIQDTEAFF.